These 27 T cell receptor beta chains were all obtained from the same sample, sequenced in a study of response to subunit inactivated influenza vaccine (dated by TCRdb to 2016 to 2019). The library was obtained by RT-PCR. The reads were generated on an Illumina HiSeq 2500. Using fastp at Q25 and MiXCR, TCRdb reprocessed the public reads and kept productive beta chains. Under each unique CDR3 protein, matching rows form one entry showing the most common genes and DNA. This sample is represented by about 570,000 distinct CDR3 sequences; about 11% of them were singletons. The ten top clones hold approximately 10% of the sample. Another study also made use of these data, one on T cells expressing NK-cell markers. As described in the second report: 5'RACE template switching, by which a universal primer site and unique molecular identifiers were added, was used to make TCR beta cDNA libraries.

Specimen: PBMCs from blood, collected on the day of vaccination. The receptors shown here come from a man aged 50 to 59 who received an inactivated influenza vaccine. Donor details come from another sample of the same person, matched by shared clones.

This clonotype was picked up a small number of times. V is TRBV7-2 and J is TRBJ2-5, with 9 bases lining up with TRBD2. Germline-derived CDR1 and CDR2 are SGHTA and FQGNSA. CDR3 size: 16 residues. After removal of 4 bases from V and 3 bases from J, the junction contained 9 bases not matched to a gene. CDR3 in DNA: TGTGCCAGCAGCTCTTGGGGCGGGGGGGCCGAAGAGACCCAGTACTTC. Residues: CASSSWGGGAEETQYF.

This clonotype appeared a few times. The CDR3 sequence: CASSVIRPGTGGGTDTQYF. The DNA of the CDR3 is TGTGCCAGCAGTGTTATACGACCCGGGACAGGGGGCGGAACAGATACGCAGTATTTT. The chain combines TRBV28 with TRBJ2-3, with TRBD1 matching over 12 bases. After removal of 5 bases from V and 3 bases from J, the junction contained 15 bases not matched to a gene. Germline V lookup: CDR1 MDHEN, CDR2 SYDVKM. This CDR3 comprises 19 residues. The full variable domain, rest sourced from reference TRBV28 and TRBJ2-3, is DVKVTQSSRYLVKRTGEKVFLECVQDMDHENMFWYRQDPGLGLRLIYFSYDVKMKEKGDIPEGYSVSREKKERFSLILESASTNQTSMYLCASSVIRPGTGGGTDTQYFGPGTRLTVL.

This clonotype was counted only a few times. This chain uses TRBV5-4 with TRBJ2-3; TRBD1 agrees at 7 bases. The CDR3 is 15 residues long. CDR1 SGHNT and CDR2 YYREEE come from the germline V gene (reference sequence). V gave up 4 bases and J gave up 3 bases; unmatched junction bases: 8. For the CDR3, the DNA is TGTGCCAGCAGCAAGACGGGACAGACTACAGATACGCAGTATTTT. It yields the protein CASSKTGQTTDTQYF.

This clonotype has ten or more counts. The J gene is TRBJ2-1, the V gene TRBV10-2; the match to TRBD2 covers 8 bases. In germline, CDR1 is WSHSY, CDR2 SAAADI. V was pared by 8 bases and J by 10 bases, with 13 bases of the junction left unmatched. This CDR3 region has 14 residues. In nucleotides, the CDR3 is TGCGCCAGCGGAGGCGGGACTAGACGCAGCGAGCAGTTCTTC. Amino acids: CASGGGTRRSEQFF.

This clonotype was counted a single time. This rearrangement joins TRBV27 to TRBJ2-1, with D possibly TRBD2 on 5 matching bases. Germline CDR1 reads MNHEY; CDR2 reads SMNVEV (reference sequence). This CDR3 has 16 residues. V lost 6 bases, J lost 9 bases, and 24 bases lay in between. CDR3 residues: CASSRWEWQSLSEQFF. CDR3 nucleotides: TGTGCCAGCAGCCGGTGGGAGTGGCAGAGTCTGAGTGAGCAGTTCTTC.

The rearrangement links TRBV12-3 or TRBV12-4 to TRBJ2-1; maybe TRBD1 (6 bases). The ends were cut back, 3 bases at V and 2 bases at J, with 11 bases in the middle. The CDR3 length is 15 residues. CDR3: CASSFGRGPYNEQFF. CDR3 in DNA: TGTGCCAGCAGTTTCGGCAGGGGCCCCTACAATGAGCAGTTCTTC.

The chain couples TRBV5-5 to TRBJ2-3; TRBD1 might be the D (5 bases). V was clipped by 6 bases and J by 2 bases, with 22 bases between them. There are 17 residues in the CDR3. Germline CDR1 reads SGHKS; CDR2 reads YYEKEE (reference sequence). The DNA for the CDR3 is TGTGCCAGCAACCGGTGGGGCGGAGACCCTACCACAGATACGCAGTATTTT. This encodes CASNRWGGDPTTDTQYF.

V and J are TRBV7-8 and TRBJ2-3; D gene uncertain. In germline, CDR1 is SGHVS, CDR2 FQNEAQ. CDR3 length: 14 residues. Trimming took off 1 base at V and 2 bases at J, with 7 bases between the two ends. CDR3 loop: CASSLVTFTDTQYF. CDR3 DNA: TGTGCCAGCAGCTTAGTTACGTTCACAGATACGCAGTATTTT.

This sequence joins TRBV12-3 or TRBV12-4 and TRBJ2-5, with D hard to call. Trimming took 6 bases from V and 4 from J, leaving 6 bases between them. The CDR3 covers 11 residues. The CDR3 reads CASRDTETQYF. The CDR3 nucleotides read TGTGCCAGCAGAGACACAGAGACCCAGTACTTC.

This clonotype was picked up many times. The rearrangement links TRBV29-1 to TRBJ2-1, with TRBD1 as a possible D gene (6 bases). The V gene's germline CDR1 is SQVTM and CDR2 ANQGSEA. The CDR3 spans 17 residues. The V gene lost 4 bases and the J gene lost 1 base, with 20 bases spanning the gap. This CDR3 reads CSVAVPWQGKSYNEQFF. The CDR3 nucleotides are TGCAGCGTTGCGGTTCCGTGGCAGGGGAAATCCTACAATGAGCAGTTCTTC.

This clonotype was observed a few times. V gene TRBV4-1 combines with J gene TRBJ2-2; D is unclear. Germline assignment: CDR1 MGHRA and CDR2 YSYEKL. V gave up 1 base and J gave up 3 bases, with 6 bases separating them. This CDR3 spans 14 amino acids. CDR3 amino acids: CASSQGRYTGELFF. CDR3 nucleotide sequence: TGCGCCAGCAGCCAAGGCAGATACACCGGGGAGCTGTTTTTT.

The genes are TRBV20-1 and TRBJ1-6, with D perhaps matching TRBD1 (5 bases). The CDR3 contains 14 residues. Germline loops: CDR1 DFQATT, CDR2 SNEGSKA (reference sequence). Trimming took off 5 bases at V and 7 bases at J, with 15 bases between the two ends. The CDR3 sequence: CSAEPTERNSPLHF. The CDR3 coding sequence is TGCAGTGCTGAACCGACAGAGAGGAATTCACCCCTCCACTTT.

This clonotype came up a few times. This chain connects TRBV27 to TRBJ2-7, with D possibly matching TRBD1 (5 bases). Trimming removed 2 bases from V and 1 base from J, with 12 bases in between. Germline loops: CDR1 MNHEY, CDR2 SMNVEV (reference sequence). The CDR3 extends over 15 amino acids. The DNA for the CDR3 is TGTGCCAGCAGTTTACTGGCAGGGAATTCCTACGAGCAGTACTTC. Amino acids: CASSLLAGNSYEQYF.

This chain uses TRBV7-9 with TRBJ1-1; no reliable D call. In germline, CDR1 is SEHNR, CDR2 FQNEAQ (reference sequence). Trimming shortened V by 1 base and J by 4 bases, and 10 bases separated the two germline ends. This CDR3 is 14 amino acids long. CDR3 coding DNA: TGTGCCAGCAGCTTAGGGGAGGGTTTCACTGAAGCTTTCTTT. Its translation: CASSLGEGFTEAFF.

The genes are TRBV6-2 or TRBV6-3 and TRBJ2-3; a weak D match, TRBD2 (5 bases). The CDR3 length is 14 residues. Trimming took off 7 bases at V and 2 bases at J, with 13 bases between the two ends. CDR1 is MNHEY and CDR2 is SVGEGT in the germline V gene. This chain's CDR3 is CASNPAEPTDTQYF. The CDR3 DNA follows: TGTGCCAGCAACCCAGCGGAGCCCACAGATACGCAGTATTTT.

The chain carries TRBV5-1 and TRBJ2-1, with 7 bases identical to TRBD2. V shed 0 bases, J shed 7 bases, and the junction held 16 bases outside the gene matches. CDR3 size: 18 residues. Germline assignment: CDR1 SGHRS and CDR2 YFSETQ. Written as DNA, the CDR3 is TGCGCCAGCAGCTTGGCCGGTTCTACGAGCGGGATAAAGAATGAGCAGTTCTTC. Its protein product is CASSLAGSTSGIKNEQFF.

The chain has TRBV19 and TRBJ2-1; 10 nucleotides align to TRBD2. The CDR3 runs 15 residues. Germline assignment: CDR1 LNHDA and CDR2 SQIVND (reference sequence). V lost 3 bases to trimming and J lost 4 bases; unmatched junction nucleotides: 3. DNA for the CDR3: TGTGCCAGTAGTATCATACTAGCGGGGTACAATGAGCAGTTCTTC. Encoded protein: CASSIILAGYNEQFF.

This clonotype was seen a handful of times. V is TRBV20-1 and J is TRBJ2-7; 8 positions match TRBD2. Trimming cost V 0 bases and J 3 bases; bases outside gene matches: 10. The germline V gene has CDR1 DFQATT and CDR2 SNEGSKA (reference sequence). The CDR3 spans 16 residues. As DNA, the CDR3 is TGCAGTGCTAGAGAGAACCCTAGCGGGTGGCGCTACGAGCAGTACTTC. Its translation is CSARENPSGWRYEQYF.

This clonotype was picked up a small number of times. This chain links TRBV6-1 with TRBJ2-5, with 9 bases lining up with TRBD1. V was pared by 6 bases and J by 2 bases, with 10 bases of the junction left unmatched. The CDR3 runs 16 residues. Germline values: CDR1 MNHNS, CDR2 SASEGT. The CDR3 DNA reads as TGTGCCAGCAGACCGTTACCGGGACAGGGTCAAGAGACCCAGTACTTC. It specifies CASRPLPGQGQETQYF.

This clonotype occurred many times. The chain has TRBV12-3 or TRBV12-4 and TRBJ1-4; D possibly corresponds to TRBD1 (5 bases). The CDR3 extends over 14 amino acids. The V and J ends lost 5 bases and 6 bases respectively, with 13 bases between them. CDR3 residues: CASSPRDGDEKLFF. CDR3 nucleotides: TGTGCCAGCAGTCCCCGGGACGGAGATGAAAAACTGTTTTTT.

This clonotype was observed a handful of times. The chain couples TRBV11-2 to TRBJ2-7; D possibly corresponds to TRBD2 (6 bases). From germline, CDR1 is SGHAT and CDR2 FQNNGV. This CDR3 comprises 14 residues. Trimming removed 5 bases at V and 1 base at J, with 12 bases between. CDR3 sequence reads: CASSDRDFSYEQYF. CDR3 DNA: TGTGCCAGCAGCGATCGGGACTTTTCCTACGAGCAGTACTTC.

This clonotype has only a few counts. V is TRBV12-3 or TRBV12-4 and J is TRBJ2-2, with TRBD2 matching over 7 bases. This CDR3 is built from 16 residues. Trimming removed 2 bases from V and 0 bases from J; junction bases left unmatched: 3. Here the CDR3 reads CASSLLGGTNTGELFF. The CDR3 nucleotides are TGTGCCAGCAGTTTACTGGGGGGGACGAACACCGGGGAGCTGTTTTTT.

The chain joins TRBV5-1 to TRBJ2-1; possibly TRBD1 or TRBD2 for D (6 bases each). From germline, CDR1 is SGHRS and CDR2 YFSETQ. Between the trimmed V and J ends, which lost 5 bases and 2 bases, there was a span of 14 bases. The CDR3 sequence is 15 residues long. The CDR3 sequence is CASREGGSAYNEQFF. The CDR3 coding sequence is TGCGCCAGCAGGGAGGGGGGTTCGGCCTACAATGAGCAGTTCTTC.

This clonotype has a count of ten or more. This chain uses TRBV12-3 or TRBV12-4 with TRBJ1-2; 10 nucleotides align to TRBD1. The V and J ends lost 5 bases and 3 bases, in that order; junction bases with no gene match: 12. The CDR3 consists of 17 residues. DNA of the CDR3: TGTGCCAGCAGTATGAATGCGGGACAGGGGATCCACTATGGCTACACCTTC. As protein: CASSMNAGQGIHYGYTF.

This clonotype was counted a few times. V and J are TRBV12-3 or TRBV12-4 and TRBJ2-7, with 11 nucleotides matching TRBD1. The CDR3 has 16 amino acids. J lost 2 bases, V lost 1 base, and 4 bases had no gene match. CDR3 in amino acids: CASSLEDRGHTYEQYF. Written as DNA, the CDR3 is TGTGCCAGCAGTTTAGAGGACAGGGGGCACACCTACGAGCAGTACTTC.

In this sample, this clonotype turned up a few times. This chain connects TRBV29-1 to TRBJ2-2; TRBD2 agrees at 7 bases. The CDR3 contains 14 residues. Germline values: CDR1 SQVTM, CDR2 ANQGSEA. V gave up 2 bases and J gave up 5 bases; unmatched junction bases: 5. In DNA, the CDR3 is TGCAGCGTTGAACTCCTAGCGGTTACCGGGGAGCTGTTTTTT. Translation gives CSVELLAVTGELFF.

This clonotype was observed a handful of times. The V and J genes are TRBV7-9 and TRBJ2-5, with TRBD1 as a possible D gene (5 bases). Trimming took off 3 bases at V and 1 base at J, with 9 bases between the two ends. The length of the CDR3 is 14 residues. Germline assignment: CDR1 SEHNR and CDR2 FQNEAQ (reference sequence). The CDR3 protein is CASSFSTVQETQYF. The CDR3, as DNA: TGTGCCAGCAGCTTTTCGACAGTCCAAGAGACCCAGTACTTC.